This T cell receptor (beta chain) was identified during a study of regulatory T cells in long-lasting Graves disease. Libraries of TCR beta came from iRepertoire HTBI primers plus Arm-PCR of CDR3 regions. TCRdb called the multiplex PCR reads again in MiXCR, with one record for every CDR3 protein. The sample contains some 280,000 distinct CDR3 sequences, 22% of which appear only once. Germline V gene data show CDR1 as GTSNPN and CDR2 as SVGIG (reference sequence). The CDR3 is 13 residues long. V lost 5 bases to trimming and J lost 4 bases; unmatched junction nucleotides: 5. The sample holds many counts of this clonotype. Its antigen is undetermined. General study results and limits: It was in persistent disease that TRBV28, TRBJ1-2 and TRBJ2-5 were favored.

The time point was: persistent/refractory GD, antithyroid drugs over 5 years with positive TRAb. Generation of the TCR library employed RNA extracted from PBMCs. The source material was peripheral blood mononuclear cells (PBMCs), sampled when the disease was refractory, from a patient treated with antithyroid drugs. J is TRBJ2-1 and V is TRBV30, with 7 positions matching TRBD2. The receptor was isolated from a female donor with Graves disease. The CDR3 region is CAWSRGDYNEQFF. The CDR3 DNA reads TGTGCCTGGTCACGGGGGGATTACAATGAGCAGTTCTTC.